This T cell receptor beta chain was recovered during a study of blood T cell repertoires in COVID-19. Across the study: There were acute and convalescent COVID-19 samples, and they came from the United States, Italy and Spain. Nucleic acid was either cDNA or gDNA, and it came from T cells, B-cell-depleted T cells, or PBMCs.

Source study methods: Reference gene primer amplification yielded estimated nucleated cell counts. Measured with immunoSEQ multiplex PCR; TCRdb has only the in-frame clones, and not every one. Clonal size and the V and J genes are those of that table, whereas D and trimming came from the DNA. Of 100,000 to 150,000 clones in the sample, roughly 80% were seen once. This clone appeared a few times. The sequencing sample was made of peripheral blood. The receptor was derived from a woman between 45 and 60 years old with acute or convalescent COVID-19.

The CDR3 bases are TGTGCCAGTAGTCCCGGGACAGTTAACTATGGCTACACCTTC. The encoded protein is CASSPGTVNYGYTF. The chain has TRBV19 and TRBJ1-2, with 7 nucleotides matching TRBD1. Germline assignment: CDR1 LNHDA and CDR2 SQIVND (reference sequence). The CDR3 runs to 14 residues. With V trimmed by 5 bases and J by 1 base, 4 bases remained unmatched.